The 24 T cell receptor beta chains reported below all come from one sample, sequenced in a study of immune cell composition in non-small cell lung cancer. TCRdb keeps only in-frame clones here, not all; method: immunoSEQ multiplex PCR. Of around 1,000 clones in the sample, around 80% were seen once. The normal lung sample lay at least 3 cm, and maximally far, from the tumour. Sequencing was done on a sample of non-adjacent lung tissue. The receptor set was obtained from a human donor with non-small cell lung cancer.

A few counts support this clone. The rearrangement joins TRBV7-9 to TRBJ2-2; 10 bases fit TRBD1. The germline gives CDR1 SEHNR, CDR2 FQNEAQ (reference sequence). J lost 3 bases, V lost 3 bases, and 4 bases had no gene match. The CDR3 runs to 16 residues. DNA for the CDR3: TGTGCCAGCAGCTTCCGACAGGGGGCGGACACCGGGGAGCTGTTTTTT. Amino acids: CASSFRQGADTGELFF.

The J gene is TRBJ1-1, the V gene TRBV2; a weak D match, TRBD1 (6 bases). The germline V and J ends were trimmed by 6 bases and 6 bases, with 14 bases remaining between them. Germline CDR1 and CDR2: SNHLY and FYNNEI. The CDR3 totals 13 residues. The CDR3 loop reads CASRPRGTAEAFF. CDR3 nucleotide sequence: TGTGCCAGCAGACCTAGGGGGACTGCTGAAGCTTTCTTT. Supplemented by reference TRBV2 and TRBJ1-1, the full variable domain reads EPEVTQTPSHQVTQMGQEVILRCVPISNHLYFYWYRQILGQKVEFLVSFYNNEISEKSEIFDDQFSVERPDGSNFTLKIRSTKLEDSAMYFCASRPRGTAEAFFGQGTRLTVV.

The chain joins TRBV19 to TRBJ2-2; 8 bases line up with TRBD1. Germline assignment: CDR1 LNHDA and CDR2 SQIVND (reference sequence). V lost 9 bases to trimming and J lost 0 bases; unmatched junction nucleotides: 3. The CDR3 consists of 14 residues. CDR3 in amino acids: CASRDRTNTGELFF. The CDR3 region has the DNA TGTGCCAGCCGGGACAGGACGAACACCGGGGAGCTGTTTTTT.

The chain joins TRBV11-2 to TRBJ1-1; a possible D gene is TRBD1 (5 bases). The CDR3 runs 16 residues. In germline, CDR1 is SGHAT, CDR2 FQNNGV. V was clipped by 1 base and J by 6 bases, with 18 bases between them. CDR3 amino acids: CASSLGLRSRGAEAFF. CDR3 DNA sequence: TGTGCCAGCAGCTTAGGCCTACGATCTAGGGGCGCTGAAGCTTTCTTT.

J is TRBJ2-3 and V is TRBV15; no firm D call. V dropped 8 bases and J dropped 3 bases, with 15 bases sitting between them. This CDR3 comprises 14 residues. Germline V gene sequence: CDR1 LNHNV, CDR2 YYDKDF (reference sequence). The CDR3 spells CATSGPSHTDTQYF. The DNA of the CDR3 is TGTGCCACCTCAGGACCGAGTCATACAGATACGCAGTATTTT.

This clone is a singleton in its sample. The chain uses TRBV28 and TRBJ1-2; D not resolved. The CDR3 extends over 13 amino acids. Germline lookup yields CDR1 MDHEN and CDR2 SYDVKM. V lost 5 bases to trimming and J lost 1 base, with 8 bases between them. The DNA for the CDR3 is TGTGCCAGCAGTAGGGAAGGTAACTATGGCTACACCTTC. Its protein is CASSREGNYGYTF.

This clone is a singleton in its sample. The chain couples TRBV6-1 to TRBJ1-3, with D possibly matching TRBD1 (5 bases). There are 15 residues in the CDR3. V was shortened by 4 bases and J by 1 base, with 11 bases between the two germline ends. Looked up from germline, CDR1 is MNHNS and CDR2 is SASEGT. The CDR3 is CASSVDRLSGNTIYF. CDR3 nucleotide sequence: TGTGCCAGCAGTGTTGACAGACTATCTGGAAACACCATATATTTT.

The V call is TRBV7-3, the J call TRBJ2-3; 7 nucleotides agree with TRBD2. Losses at the gene ends were 1 base for V and 3 bases for J; bases not matched to a gene: 13. Germline CDR1 is SGHTA and CDR2 is FQGTGA. CDR3 size: 18 residues. In nucleotides, the CDR3 is TGTGCCAGCAGCTTAAGGCCTTTGGGAGGGATTGGGACAGATACGCAGTATTTT. Its protein is CASSLRPLGGIGTDTQYF. Full variable domain (rest looked up from reference TRBV7-3 and TRBJ2-3): GAGVSQTPSNKVTEKGKYVELRCDPISGHTALYWYRQSLGQGPEFLIYFQGTGAADDSGLPNDRFFAVRPEGSVSTLKIQRTERGDSAVYLCASSLRPLGGIGTDTQYFGPGTRLTVL.

This clone is categorized as large. The rearrangement links TRBV7-9 to TRBJ1-4; 9 bases agree with TRBD1. V shed 5 bases, J shed 5 bases, and the junction held 9 bases outside the gene matches. The CDR3 has 16 amino acids. Germline-derived CDR1 and CDR2 are SEHNR and FQNEAQ (reference sequence). CDR3 DNA sequence: TGTGCCAGCAGCCCCCCAGGACAGGGGCTAAATGAAAAACTGTTTTTT. Protein: CASSPPGQGLNEKLFF. Filled out from reference TRBV7-9 and TRBJ1-4, the complete variable domain reads DTGVSQNPRHKITKRGQNVTFRCDPISEHNRLYWYRQTLGQGPEFLTYFQNEAQLEKSRLLSDRFSAERPKGSFSTLEIQRTEQGDSAMYLCASSPPGQGLNEKLFFGSGTQLSVL.

The rearrangement links TRBV6-1 to TRBJ1-5; perhaps TRBD1 as D (5 bases). Per germline, CDR1 MNHNS and CDR2 SASEGT. CDR3 length equals 15 residues. V was trimmed by 5 bases and J by 6 bases, leaving 17 bases between them. The CDR3 nucleotides read TGTGCCAGCAGTCCCACAGGACAAGGGAGTCAGCCCCAGCATTTT. It codes for CASSPTGQGSQPQHF.

V usage is TRBV11-3 and J usage is TRBJ2-5; D unclear. Trimming stripped 1 base from V and 0 bases from J, with 21 bases between. The CDR3 is 19 residues long. Germline V gives CDR1 SGHNT, CDR2 YENEEA. CDR3 loop: CASSLGNRATFGYQETQYF. For the CDR3, the DNA is TGTGCCAGCAGCTTAGGAAACCGGGCCACATTCGGGTACCAAGAGACCCAGTACTTC. The whole variable domain, remainder taken from reference TRBV11-3 and TRBJ2-5, is EAGVVQSPRYKIIEKKQPVAFWCNPISGHNTLYWYLQNLGQGPELLIRYENEEAVDDSQLPKDRFSAERLKGVDSTLKIQPAELGDSAVYLCASSLGNRATFGYQETQYFGPGTRLLVL.

This chain connects TRBV28 to TRBJ2-4, with 8 bases matching TRBD2. The CDR3 is made up of 15 amino acids. The germline V gene encodes CDR1 MDHEN and CDR2 SYDVKM. J gave up 6 bases and V 6 bases, and 10 bases lay outside the gene matches. The CDR3 region is CASSPGGAGGNIQYF. CDR3 sequence (DNA): TGTGCCAGCAGCCCTGGGGGGGCGGGGGGAAACATTCAGTACTTC.

The rearrangement links TRBV7-2 to TRBJ2-1, with D possibly matching TRBD1 (5 bases). V shed 6 bases and J shed 10 bases, with 13 bases lying between them. This CDR3 contains 12 residues. Germline V gene sequence: CDR1 SGHTA, CDR2 FQGNSA. DNA for the CDR3: TGTGCCAGCAGGCTTTCGACAGTCGAGCAGTTCTTC. As protein: CASRLSTVEQFF.

This clone occurred once. The CDR3 reads CATSSSTGYTVFF. The DNA of the CDR3 is TGTGCCACCAGCTCCTCCACGGGGTATACTGTTTTCTTT. The J gene is TRBJ1-1, the V gene TRBV15; D is unresolved. CDR1 and CDR2 (germline): LNHNV, YYDKDF (reference sequence). The CDR3 is 13 amino acids. V was trimmed by 5 bases and J by 13 bases, leaving 20 bases between them.

The CDR3 DNA follows: TGTGCCAGCAGTTTGGGACCGGGGGGTCAGCCCCAGCATTTT. Amino acids: CASSLGPGGQPQHF. The V gene is TRBV2, the J gene TRBJ1-5, with D possibly TRBD1 on 5 matching bases. This CDR3 comprises 14 residues. Germline CDR1 SNHLY, CDR2 FYNNEI. Trimming cost V 5 bases and J 6 bases, with 14 bases left between them.

The chain is built from TRBV5-1 and TRBJ1-3, with D possibly matching TRBD1 (5 bases). Germline V gene sequence: CDR1 SGHRS, CDR2 YFSETQ. The CDR3 runs to 15 residues. V was trimmed by 1 base and J by 2 bases, leaving 10 bases between them. The DNA of the CDR3 is TGCGCCAGCAGCTTGAACGGGGGTCCTGGAAACACCATATATTTT. This codes for CASSLNGGPGNTIYF.

By frequency in the sample, this clone is hyperexpanded (1% or more). The chain uses TRBV27 and TRBJ1-2; D is perhaps TRBD1 (6 bases). Trimming cost V 6 bases and J 0 bases, with 11 bases left between them. Germline CDR1 is MNHEY and CDR2 is SMNVEV (reference sequence). The CDR3 is 14 residues long. The CDR3 region is CASRTQGANYGYTF. In DNA, the CDR3 is TGTGCCAGCAGAACACAGGGCGCTAACTATGGCTACACCTTC.

This clone was recorded once. The gene calls are TRBV28 and TRBJ1-6; the match to TRBD1 covers 7 bases. The CDR3 is made up of 15 amino acids. The junction had 10 bases not matched to a gene; V was cut back by 5 bases and J by 9 bases. Germline V CDR1 and CDR2: MDHEN, SYDVKM. As DNA, the CDR3 is TGTGCCAGCAGTCCCCCAGAGGGGGCCTTTTCACCCCTCCACTTT. It codes for CASSPPEGAFSPLHF.

This clone occurred a few times. The chain employs TRBV7-9 and TRBJ1-1; 7 nucleotides agree with TRBD1. The CDR3 is 16 amino acids. In germline, CDR1 is SEHNR, CDR2 FQNEAQ (reference sequence). Trimming took 4 bases from V and 3 from J; bases not matched to a gene: 11. In nucleotides, the CDR3 is TGTGCCAGCAGCTCCGACAGGGTGTTTAGATACACTGAAGCTTTCTTT. It yields the protein CASSSDRVFRYTEAFF.

The chain employs TRBV5-1 and TRBJ2-7, with a weak D call TRBD1 (5 bases). CDR3 length: 13 amino acids. CDR1 SGHRS and CDR2 YFSETQ come from the germline V gene. Trimming pared 3 bases from V and 5 bases from J, leaving 12 bases between. CDR3 loop: CASSSQGVHEQYF. CDR3 bases: TGCGCCAGCAGCTCCCAGGGTGTCCACGAGCAGTACTTC.

The chain is built from TRBV11-2 and TRBJ2-2; 7 nucleotides line up with TRBD2. The CDR3 totals 15 residues. The ends lost 5 bases at V and 5 bases at J; junction bases unmatched: 8. The germline V gene encodes CDR1 SGHAT and CDR2 FQNNGV. The CDR3, as DNA: TGTGCCAGCAGCCCTCAAGCGGGACCAACCGGGGAGCTGTTTTTT. This encodes CASSPQAGPTGELFF.

This chain joins TRBV4-3 and TRBJ1-1; maybe TRBD1 (6 bases). Germline loops: CDR1 LGHNA, CDR2 YSLEER. The CDR3 has 14 amino acids. V lost 4 bases and J lost 5, with 14 bases in between. Written as DNA, the CDR3 is TGCGCCAGCAGCCGAGAACAGGGAAGGACTGAAGCTTTCTTT. Translated, it gives CASSREQGRTEAFF.

Only a few counts were recorded for this clone. This CDR3 reads CASGLGGPDNEQFF. The CDR3 DNA sequence: TGTGCTAGTGGTTTGGGGGGGCCGGACAATGAGCAGTTCTTC. The V call is TRBV12-5, the J call TRBJ2-1; possible D gene TRBD1, 6 bases. The germline V and J ends were trimmed by 1 base and 5 bases, with 9 bases remaining between them. The CDR3 spans 14 residues. Germline values: CDR1 LGHNT, CDR2 FRNRAP.

V and J are TRBV11-2 and TRBJ1-3; no firm D call. Trimming took 0 bases from V and 3 from J, leaving 9 bases between them. CDR1 is SGHAT, CDR2 FQNNGV, per germline. The CDR3 spans 15 residues. The CDR3 DNA sequence: TGTGCCAGCAGCTTAGATCTAGATATTGGAAACACCATATATTTT. It codes for CASSLDLDIGNTIYF.